The sequence of this T cell receptor beta chain was determined in a study of T cell responses to AZD1222 COVID-19 vaccine. V was cut by 1 base and J by 3 bases, with 13 bases left in between. In germline, CDR1 is LNHDA, CDR2 SQIVND (reference sequence). The CDR3 has 16 amino acids. Assay used: immunoSEQ multiplex PCR; TCRdb lists only in-frame clones, some missing. The sample carries some 150,000 clones, more than 90% recorded once. A note on this clone: Its antigen is not identified.

General study findings and limits: Vaccine-associated CD4 TCRs spanned spike, dominant at 160-218 and 743-854. The study reported that nearly half of spike-specific TCRs target unmutated variant regions. Among AZD1222 vaccinees, only 5 to 7 were seropositive at baseline. Most donors were white British, females outnumbered males, and clonal diversity was possibly underestimated.

This material consisted of peripheral blood, taken 28 days after the second AZD1222 dose. The sequence came from an adult who received the AZD1222 COVID-19 vaccine. J is TRBJ1-5 and V is TRBV19; unclear D gene. This chain's CDR3 is CASSIVWQPVNQPQHF. Written as DNA, the CDR3 is TGTGCCAGTAGTATAGTTTGGCAACCGGTCAATCAGCCCCAGCATTTT.